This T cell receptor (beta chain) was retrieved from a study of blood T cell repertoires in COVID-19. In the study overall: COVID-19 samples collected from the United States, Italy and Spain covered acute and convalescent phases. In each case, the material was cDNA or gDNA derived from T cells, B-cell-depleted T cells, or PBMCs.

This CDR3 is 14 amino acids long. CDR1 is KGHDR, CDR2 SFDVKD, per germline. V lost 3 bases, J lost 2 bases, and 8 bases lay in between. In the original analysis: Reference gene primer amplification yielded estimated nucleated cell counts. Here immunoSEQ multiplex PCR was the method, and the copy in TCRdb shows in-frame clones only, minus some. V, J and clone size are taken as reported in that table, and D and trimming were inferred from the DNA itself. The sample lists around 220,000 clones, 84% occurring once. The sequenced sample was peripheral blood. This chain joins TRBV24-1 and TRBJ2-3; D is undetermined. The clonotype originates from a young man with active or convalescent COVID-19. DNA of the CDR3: TGTGCCACCAGTGATCCAGGAAACACAGATACGCAGTATTTT. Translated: CATSDPGNTDTQYF.